These 14 T cell receptor beta chains were sequenced from one sample in a study of cytomegalovirus exposure and HLA in healthy donors. PCR employed 60 Vbeta and 13 Jbeta primers. Profiled with immunoSEQ multiplex PCR; TCRdb holds only in-frame clones, not every one. Altogether more than 85,000 clones are present, 81% being singletons, with the ten largest covering 2.2%. Sample: PBMCs. The receptor set was obtained from a woman aged 25-40 years in good health and CMV-seronegative.

This clone was observed a handful of times. The chain couples TRBV5-1 to TRBJ2-7; unclear D gene. CDR3 size: 11 residues. V shed 9 bases and J shed 7 bases, with 14 bases lying between them. Germline CDR1 reads SGHRS; CDR2 reads YFSETQ. CDR3 nucleotides: TGCGCCACCCTTATTATGCGGGAGCAGTACTTC. This encodes CATLIMREQYF.

The chain joins TRBV18 to TRBJ2-3; 9 bases match TRBD2. The junction had 5 bases not matched to a gene; V was cut back by 2 bases and J by 2 bases. From germline, CDR1 is KGHSH and CDR2 LQKENI. This CDR3 is 16 amino acids long. CDR3 in amino acids: CASSPWTSADTDTQYF. The CDR3 DNA reads as TGTGCCAGCTCACCATGGACTAGCGCAGACACAGATACGCAGTATTTT.

The chain carries TRBV28 and TRBJ2-6; TRBD1 agrees at 9 bases. J was trimmed by 1 base and V by 2 bases; bases with no gene match: 9. This CDR3 contains 19 residues. Germline loops: CDR1 MDHEN, CDR2 SYDVKM. CDR3 loop: CASSLRRGQGLSGANVLTF. The CDR3 region has the DNA TGTGCCAGCAGTTTACGAAGGGGACAGGGATTGTCTGGGGCCAACGTCCTGACTTTC.

The genes are TRBV28 and TRBJ1-1; TRBD1 aligns across 7 bases. J was trimmed by 6 bases and V by 3 bases; bases with no gene match: 10. Looked up from germline, CDR1 is MDHEN and CDR2 is SYDVKM. The CDR3 runs to 15 residues. The CDR3 DNA is TGTGCCAGCAGTTTTCCTCGACAGGGAGTATCTGAAGCTTTCTTT. It yields the protein CASSFPRQGVSEAFF.

The chain combines TRBV6-6 with TRBJ2-5; TRBD1 aligns across 10 bases. V lost 6 bases to trimming and J lost 1 base; unmatched junction nucleotides: 2. Germline lookup yields CDR1 MNHNY and CDR2 SVGAGI (reference sequence). The CDR3 has 14 residues. In nucleotides, the CDR3 is TGTGCCAGCAGCGACAGGGGGCGCCAAGAGACCCAGTACTTC. Protein product: CASSDRGRQETQYF.

The rearrangement links TRBV29-1 to TRBJ2-7; D remains unclear. The V end was cut by 4 bases, the J end by 7 bases, with 17 bases between. CDR1 is SQVTM and CDR2 is ANQGSEA in the germline V gene. This CDR3 contains 13 residues. This CDR3 reads CSVAVSARREQYF. DNA for the CDR3: TGCAGCGTTGCGGTGTCGGCCAGGCGTGAGCAGTACTTC.

This chain uses TRBV7-9 with TRBJ2-1, with 13 bases aligning to TRBD2. V was pared by 1 base and J by 7 bases, with 7 bases of the junction left unmatched. CDR1 SEHNR and CDR2 FQNEAQ come from the germline V gene (reference sequence). The CDR3 sequence is 17 residues long. The CDR3 region is CASSLGTSGGVSNEQFF. The CDR3 bases are TGTGCCAGCAGCTTAGGGACTAGCGGGGGAGTAAGTAATGAGCAGTTCTTC.

This clone came up a few times. The chain recombines TRBV29-1 with TRBJ1-1; tentative D call: TRBD1 (5 bases). Trimming shortened V by 5 bases and J by 1 base, and 11 bases separated the two germline ends. This CDR3 has 13 amino acids. The germline V gene encodes CDR1 SQVTM and CDR2 ANQGSEA. DNA for the CDR3: TGCAGCGTTAGTCGACAGCCGAACACTGAAGCTTTCTTT. Encoded protein: CSVSRQPNTEAFF.

V and J are TRBV21-1 and TRBJ1-5; the tabulated D call, TRBD1, remains unverified against the DNA. TRBV21-1 is classified as a pseudogene. This CDR3 region has 16 residues. This chain's CDR3 is CASSKKGRGYNQPQHF. In nucleotides, the CDR3 is TGTGCCAGCAGCAAAAAGGGCAGGGGCTACAATCAGCCCCAGCATTTT.

The chain joins TRBV27 to TRBJ2-7; 12 bases are shared with TRBD2. Germline V gene sequence: CDR1 MNHEY, CDR2 SMNVEV (reference sequence). The V and J ends lost 4 bases and 3 bases, in that order; junction bases with no gene match: 4. This CDR3 is 15 amino acids long. Written as DNA, the CDR3 is TGTGCCAGCAGTTCGGGGACTAGCGGGTACTACGAGCAGTACTTC. Amino acids: CASSSGTSGYYEQYF.

The V and J genes are TRBV11-3 and TRBJ2-5; the D is unclear. Germline CDR1 reads SGHNT; CDR2 reads YENEEA. CDR3 size: 13 residues. Trimming left V 1 base short and J 4 bases short, with 7 bases between. The CDR3 region is CASSLGALETQYF. As DNA, the CDR3 is TGTGCCAGCAGCTTAGGGGCTCTAGAGACCCAGTACTTC.

V gene TRBV9 combines with J gene TRBJ2-7; maybe TRBD1 (5 bases). V lost 4 bases and J lost 4, with 9 bases in between. This CDR3 spans 12 amino acids. Per the germline V gene, CDR1 is SGDLS and CDR2 is YYNGEE. CDR3 sequence (DNA): TGTGCCAGCAGCAGCAAGGGGTACGAGCAGTACTTC. The encoded protein is CASSSKGYEQYF.

The chain uses TRBV10-3 and TRBJ1-1; 11 positions match TRBD1. Per germline, CDR1 ENHRY and CDR2 SYGVKD. V trimming: 10 bases; J trimming: 3 bases; junction bases outside the gene matches: 7. This CDR3 is 14 amino acids long. CDR3 loop: CATVRDRGDTEAFF. For the CDR3, the DNA is TGTGCCACCGTCCGGGACAGGGGGGACACTGAAGCTTTCTTT.

This chain links TRBV18 with TRBJ2-5; 8 positions agree with TRBD1. This CDR3 comprises 16 residues. Per the germline V gene, CDR1 is KGHSH and CDR2 is LQKENI. The V gene end was trimmed by 2 bases and the J gene end by 5 bases; junction bases not matched to a gene: 10. CDR3 in DNA: TGTGCCAGCTCACCAGGGGGCACAGGGGGTGTGGAGACCCAGTACTTC. Protein sequence: CASSPGGTGGVETQYF. The whole variable domain, remainder taken from reference TRBV18 and TRBJ2-5, is NAGVMQNPRHLVRRRGQEARLRCSPMKGHSHVYWYRQLPEEGLKFMVYLQKENIIDESGMPKERFSAEFPKEGPSILRIQQVVRGDSAAYFCASSPGGTGGVETQYFGPGTRLLVL.